This paragraph reports one TCR beta chain. The antigen is unknown. This sample stems from a study of T cell repertoires in cytomegalovirus infection. The V gene's germline CDR1 is SGHTA and CDR2 FQGTGA. The CDR3 is 14 amino acids. The ends were cut back, 6 bases at V and 4 bases at J, with 14 bases in the middle. TCRdb reprocessed the reads via MiXCR and lists one record per CDR3 protein. The sample lists more than 400,000 distinct CDR3 sequences; around a quarter were seen once. General study points: The ex vivo response was dominated by HLA-C-restricted CMV-specific TCR beta clonotypes.

Sequenced sample: PBMCs. The chain carries TRBV7-3 and TRBJ2-3; tentative D call: TRBD1 (5 bases). This receptor was identified in a human donor in good health (CMV status not recorded). Some clones in this sample may be carry-over from other donors' samples. CDR3 DNA: TGTGCCAGCAGTAATGGGGCAGCAGCAGATACGCAGTATTTT. Amino acid sequence: CASSNGAAADTQYF.